This T cell receptor beta chain originates from a study of blood T cell repertoires in COVID-19. Study summary: The United States, Italy and Spain were the sources of the acute and convalescent COVID-19 samples. Sample material is recorded as cDNA or gDNA derived from T cells, B-cell-depleted T cells, or PBMCs.

The length of the CDR3 is 12 residues. Trimming removed 6 bases at V and 4 bases at J, with 10 bases between. Germline assignment: CDR1 MNHEY and CDR2 SVGEGT. Original processing methods: Nucleated cell number was recorded as an estimate derived from reference gene primer amplification. Assay used: immunoSEQ multiplex PCR; TCRdb lists only in-frame clones, some missing. V, J and clone size are those of that table, while D and trimming were read from the DNA. The table lists tens of thousands of clones, roughly 87% of them singletons. Source material: peripheral blood. The sequence was collected from a woman at least 80 years old with active COVID-19. The chain carries TRBV6-2 or TRBV6-3 and TRBJ2-7; D is uncertain. In DNA, the CDR3 is TGTGCCAGCAGCCACAGAGCTTACGAGCAGTACTTC. Translation gives CASSHRAYEQYF.